This T cell receptor beta chain was identified in a study of T cell responses to AZD1222 COVID-19 vaccine. Remarks on this clone: The antigen remains undetermined.

In germline, CDR1 is MDHEN, CDR2 SYDVKM. V was shortened by 2 bases and J by 9 bases, with 8 bases between the two germline ends. The CDR3 sequence is 12 residues long. Study-level results: Of spike-specific TCRs, nearly half reportedly target regions left unmutated in variants. CD4 TCRs linked to vaccination spanned spike, dominating at 160-218 and 743-854.

Some clones are missing from TCRdb's copy, which holds only in-frame ones; the method was immunoSEQ multiplex PCR. The table lists fewer than 200,000 clones, 92% of them singletons. Here the sequenced sample was peripheral blood, taken on day 0 of AZD1222 vaccination. The rearrangement uses TRBV28 and TRBJ2-1; possibly TRBD1 or TRBD2 for D (5 bases each). The sequence came from an adult in good health. The CDR3 coding sequence is TGTGCCAGCAGTTTACTCGGGGCTGAGCAGTTCTTC. Its protein is CASSLLGAEQFF.